The 11 T cell receptor beta chains reported below all come from one sample, sequenced in a study of glioma-infiltrating T cells. The iRepertoire nested amplicon-rescue multiplex PCR amplified TCR alpha and beta CDR3s from RNA. In TCRdb, the multiplex PCR reads were re-called with MiXCR into one record per CDR3 protein. The sample shows about 380,000 distinct CDR3 sequences, 35% to 45% of them seen only once. Material: glioma tissue, nonneoplastic brain tissue, or PBMCs (not recorded which). Receptors originate from a human donor with low-grade glioma or glioblastoma, undergoing nonglioma brain surgery, or in good health (not recorded which).

This clonotype was recorded at least ten times. The rearrangement uses TRBV14 and TRBJ2-7, with TRBD2 matching 12 bases. V was clipped by 4 bases and J by 6 bases; unmatched bases: 4. The germline V gene has CDR1 SGHDN and CDR2 FVKESK. The length of the CDR3 is 14 residues. The CDR3 protein is CASSPLAGGTEQYF. The CDR3 DNA reads TGTGCCAGCAGCCCACTAGCGGGAGGTACCGAGCAGTACTTC. The full variable domain, with the rest looked up from reference TRBV14 and TRBJ2-7, is EAGVTQFPSHSVIEKGQTVTLRCDPISGHDNLYWYRRVMGKEIKFLLHFVKESKQDESGMPNNRFLAERTGGTYSTLKVQPAELEDSGVYFCASSPLAGGTEQYFGPGTRLTVT.

The CDR3: CASSQGSSTSGSADTQYF. The DNA for the CDR3 is TGTGCCAGCAGCCAAGGATCATCGACTAGCGGGAGCGCAGATACGCAGTATTTT. The V gene is TRBV3-1, the J gene TRBJ2-3, with 12 bases identical to TRBD2. Germline loops: CDR1 LGHDT, CDR2 YNNKEL (reference sequence). The CDR3 covers 18 residues. The trim removed 1 base at V and 4 bases at J, leaving 9 bases unmatched.

The rearrangement links TRBV28 to TRBJ2-7, with D perhaps matching TRBD2 (6 bases). Germline lookup yields CDR1 MDHEN and CDR2 SYDVKM. Trimming took off 6 bases at V and 3 bases at J, with 15 bases between the two ends. The CDR3 is 14 residues long. The CDR3 region is CASSPRGDDYEQYF. The CDR3 DNA follows: TGTGCCAGCAGCCCCCGCGGGGACGACTACGAGCAGTACTTC.

This chain links TRBV3-1 with TRBJ2-7; D uncertain. The CDR3 contains 15 residues. The V end was cut by 0 bases, the J end by 2 bases, with 11 bases between. CDR1 and CDR2 from the germline V gene are LGHDT and YNNKEL (reference sequence). This CDR3 reads CASSQDHVGTYEQYF. The CDR3 DNA follows: TGTGCCAGCAGCCAAGATCATGTCGGAACCTACGAGCAGTACTTC.

Note on this clonotype: Possible read error: a much larger clone is one base away. The chain carries TRBV15 and TRBJ2-7, with 7 bases lining up with TRBD2. Per the germline V gene, CDR1 is LNHNV and CDR2 is YYDKDF (reference sequence). This CDR3 region has 12 residues. Unmatched junction bases numbered 5, after V lost 5 bases and J lost 7 bases. Here the CDR3 DNA reads TGTGCCACCAGCCCTAGGGGAGGGGAGCAGTACTTC. It is translated as CATSPRGGEQYF.

This clonotype was found many times. The chain combines TRBV20-1 with TRBJ2-7, with no clear D. The CDR3 spans 11 residues. Trimming removed 1 base at V and 6 bases at J, with 7 bases between. Germline CDR1 and CDR2: DFQATT and SNEGSKA (reference sequence). CDR3 coding DNA: TGCAGTGCTAGAGTTATGGGCGAGCAGTACTTC. This encodes CSARVMGEQYF.

This clonotype appeared once. The chain links TRBV20-1 to TRBJ1-3; D uncertain. The CDR3 has 14 amino acids. The V end lost 0 bases, the J end lost 2 bases, and 8 bases lay between the germline ends. Germline values: CDR1 DFQATT, CDR2 SNEGSKA (reference sequence). The CDR3 nucleotides are TGCAGTGCTAGAGATAACGATGCTGGAAACACCATATATTTT. Translation gives CSARDNDAGNTIYF.

A word on this clonotype: Compared with germline, one end of the junction differs, possibly owing to a read error. This chain connects TRBV27 to TRBJ2-4, with 7 bases matching TRBD2. In germline, CDR1 is MNHEY, CDR2 SMNVEV (reference sequence). The length of the CDR3 is 16 residues. The CDR3 bases are TGTGCCAGCAGTTTAGGGCGGGAGAGAGCCAAAAACATTGAGTACTTC. Encoded protein: CASSLGRERAKNIEYF.

This clonotype was observed a single time. With a much larger clone just one base away, this may be a read error. J is TRBJ1-2 and V is TRBV6-1, with D maybe TRBD1 (5 bases). Germline assignment: CDR1 MNHNS and CDR2 SASEGT. The CDR3 is made up of 13 amino acids. For the CDR3, the DNA is TGTGCCAGAAGTGAAGGGACGGGCTATGGCTACACCTTC. It codes for CARSEGTGYGYTF.

In its sample, this clonotype was seen many times. J is TRBJ1-5 and V is TRBV15; weak D call: TRBD1 (5 bases). The CDR3 has 14 residues. CDR1 is LNHNV and CDR2 is YYDKDF in the germline V gene (reference sequence). V shed 1 base and J shed 7 bases, with 11 bases lying between them. The DNA for the CDR3 is TGTGCCACCAGCAGAGCCAGGGTTGGGCAGCCCCAGCATTTT. Translating it yields CATSRARVGQPQHF.

This clonotype was detected only once. Relative to the germline gene, one junction end is altered; a read error may explain this. This chain uses TRBV20-1 with TRBJ2-7, with D possibly being TRBD2 (5 bases). The CDR3 has 14 amino acids. Germline V gives CDR1 DFQATT, CDR2 SNEGSKA (reference sequence). DNA for the CDR3: TGCAGTGCTAGAGTCCCGAGGACTGTCTACGGGCAGTACTTC. Encoded protein: CSARVPRTVYGQYF.